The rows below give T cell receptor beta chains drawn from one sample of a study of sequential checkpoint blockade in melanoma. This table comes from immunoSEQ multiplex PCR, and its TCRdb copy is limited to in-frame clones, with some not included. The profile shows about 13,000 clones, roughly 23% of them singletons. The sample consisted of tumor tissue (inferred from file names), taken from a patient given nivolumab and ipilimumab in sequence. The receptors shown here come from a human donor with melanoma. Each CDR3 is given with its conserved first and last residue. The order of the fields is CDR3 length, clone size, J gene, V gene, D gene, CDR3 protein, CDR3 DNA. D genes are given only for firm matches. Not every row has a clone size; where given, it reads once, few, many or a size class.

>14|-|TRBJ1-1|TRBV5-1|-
CASSSGSLNTEAFF
TGCGCCAGCAGCTCGGGCAGTTTGAACACTGAAGCTTTCTTT
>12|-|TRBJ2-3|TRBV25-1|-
CASRSGGDTQYF
TGTGCCAGCAGGTCCGGCGGAGATACGCAGTATTTT
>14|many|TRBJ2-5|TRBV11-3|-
CASSLATRQETQYF
TGTGCCAGCAGCTTGGCAACTAGGCAAGAGACCCAGTACTTC
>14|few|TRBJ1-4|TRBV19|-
CASSIRAGGEKLFF
TGTGCCAGTAGTATACGGGCCGGGGGTGAAAAACTGTTTTTT
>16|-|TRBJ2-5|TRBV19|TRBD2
CASSPLAGELQETQYF
TGTGCCAGTAGTCCCCTAGCGGGAGAGCTCCAAGAGACCCAGTACTTC
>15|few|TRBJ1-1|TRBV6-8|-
CASSYSGPTGGEAFF
TGTGCCAGCAGTTACTCGGGCCCGACGGGTGGTGAAGCTTTCTTT
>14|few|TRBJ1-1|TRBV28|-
CASSPGEWNTEAFF
TGTGCCAGCAGTCCAGGAGAATGGAACACTGAAGCTTTCTTT
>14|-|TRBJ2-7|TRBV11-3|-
CASSRDVDSYEQYF
TGTGCCAGCAGCCGCGATGTGGATTCCTACGAGCAGTACTTC
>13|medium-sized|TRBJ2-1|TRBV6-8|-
CASSYSAYNEQFF
TGTGCCAGCAGTTACTCGGCCTACAATGAGCAGTTCTTC
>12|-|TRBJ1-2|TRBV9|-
CASSVGGNGYTF
TGTGCCAGCAGCGTAGGAGGGAATGGCTACACCTTC
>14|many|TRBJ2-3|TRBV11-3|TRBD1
CASLGQGLADTQYF
TGTGCCAGCCTGGGACAGGGGTTGGCAGATACGCAGTATTTT
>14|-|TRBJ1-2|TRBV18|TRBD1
CASSNQGAPGGYTF
TGTGCCAGCTCTAATCAGGGGGCGCCGGGAGGCTACACCTTC
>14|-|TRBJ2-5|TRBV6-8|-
CASIMTGLGKTQYF
TGTGCCAGCATCATGACAGGCCTCGGGAAGACCCAGTACTTC
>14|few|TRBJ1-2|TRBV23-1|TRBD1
CASSQVGQSYGYTF
TGCGCCAGCAGCCAAGTGGGACAGAGCTATGGCTACACCTTC
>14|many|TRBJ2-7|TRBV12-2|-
CASATGDSAYEQYF
TGTGCCAGTGCCACAGGTGATTCCGCGTACGAGCAGTACTTC
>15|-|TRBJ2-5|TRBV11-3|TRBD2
CASSLPSGRGGTQYF
TGTGCCAGCAGCTTACCTAGCGGGAGAGGGGGGACCCAGTACTTC
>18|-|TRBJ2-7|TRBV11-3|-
CASSSDRQLAISDYEQYF
TGTGCCAGCAGCTCCGATCGACAGCTAGCTATATCCGACTACGAGCAGTACTTC
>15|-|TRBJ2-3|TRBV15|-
CATSGYQLGTDTQYF
TGTGCCACCAGCGGGTATCAACTGGGAACAGATACGCAGTATTTT
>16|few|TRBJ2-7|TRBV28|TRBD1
CASSFARDRGGYEQYF
TGTGCCAGCAGTTTCGCGCGGGACAGGGGAGGGTACGAGCAGTACTTC
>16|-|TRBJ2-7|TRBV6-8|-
CASSYTPPGKGGEQYF
TGTGCCAGCAGTTATACCCCTCCTGGGAAGGGAGGCGAGCAGTACTTC
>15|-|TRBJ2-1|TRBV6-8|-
CASSWTARSYNEQFF
TGTGCCAGCAGCTGGACCGCACGCTCCTACAATGAGCAGTTCTTC
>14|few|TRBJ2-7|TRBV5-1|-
CASSQDLLSYEQYF
TGCGCCAGCAGCCAAGATCTCCTTTCTTACGAGCAGTACTTC
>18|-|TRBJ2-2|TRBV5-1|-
CASSLEVRQVISAGELFF
TGCGCCAGCAGCTTGGAAGTTCGGCAGGTGATAAGCGCCGGGGAGCTGTTTTTT
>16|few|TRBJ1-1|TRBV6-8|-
CASSYGWGEGNTEAFF
TGTGCCAGCAGTTACGGGTGGGGCGAAGGGAACACTGAAGCTTTCTTT
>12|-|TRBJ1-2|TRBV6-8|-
CASKGANYGYTF
TGTGCCAGCAAGGGAGCTAACTATGGCTACACCTTC
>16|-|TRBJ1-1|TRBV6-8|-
CASSGSIGHMNTEAFF
TGTGCCAGCAGTGGGTCTATAGGTCACATGAACACTGAAGCTTTCTTT
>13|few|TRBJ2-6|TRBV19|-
CASSLTWPPILTF
TGTGCCAGTAGCCTAACATGGCCGCCTATCCTGACTTTC
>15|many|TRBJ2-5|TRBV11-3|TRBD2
CASSPARTRGETQYF
TGTGCCAGCAGCCCAGCCCGGACTAGAGGAGAGACCCAGTACTTC
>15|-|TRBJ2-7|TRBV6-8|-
CASSYSLLDAYEQYF
TGTGCCAGCAGTTACTCTTTGCTAGATGCCTACGAGCAGTACTTC
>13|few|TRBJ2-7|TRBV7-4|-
CASSPPGRYEQYF
TGTGCCAGCAGCCCACCGGGCCGCTACGAGCAGTACTTC
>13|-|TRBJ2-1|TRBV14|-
CASSQTATGYQFF
TGTGCCAGCAGCCAAACGGCAACAGGTTATCAGTTCTTC
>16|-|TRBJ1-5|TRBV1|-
CASSQGGQGDYQPQHF
TGCGCCAGCAGCCAAGGGGGCCAGGGGGACTATCAGCCCCAGCATTTT
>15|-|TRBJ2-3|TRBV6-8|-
CASSYSSGTRNTQYF
TGTGCCAGCAGTTACTCGTCCGGGACTCGAAATACGCAGTATTTT
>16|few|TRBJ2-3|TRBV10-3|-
CAISESTQLLLDTQYF
TGTGCCATCAGTGAGTCGACCCAACTCCTACTAGATACGCAGTATTTT
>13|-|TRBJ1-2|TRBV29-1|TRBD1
CSVALDRNYGYTF
TGCAGCGTCGCCCTGGACAGGAACTATGGCTACACCTTC
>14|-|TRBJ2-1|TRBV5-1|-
CASSLRTGGNEQFF
TGCGCCAGCAGCTTGCGGACGGGCGGTAATGAGCAGTTCTTC
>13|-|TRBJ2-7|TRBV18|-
CASSLGQPYEQYF
TGTGCCAGCTCACTTGGACAGCCCTACGAGCAGTACTTC
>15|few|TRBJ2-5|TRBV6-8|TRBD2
CASRLLAGGQETQYF
TGTGCCAGCAGGCTTCTAGCGGGGGGACAAGAGACCCAGTACTTC
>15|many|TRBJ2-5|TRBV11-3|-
CASRVPGGQRKTQYF
TGTGCCAGCAGGGTGCCGGGGGGCCAACGAAAGACCCAGTACTTC
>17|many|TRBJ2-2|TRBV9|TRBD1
CASSSNTGTARRGELFF
TGTGCCAGCAGCTCCAATACTGGGACAGCGAGACGAGGGGAGCTGTTTTTT
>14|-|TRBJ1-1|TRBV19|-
CASSIGQGLTEAFF
TGTGCCAGTAGTATCGGCCAGGGGCTCACTGAAGCTTTCTTT
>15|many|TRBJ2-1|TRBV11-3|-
CASSLVGGSYNEQFF
TGTGCCAGCAGCTTAGTGGGGGGCTCCTACAATGAGCAGTTCTTC
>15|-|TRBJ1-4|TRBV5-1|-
CASSLIGRVGEKLFF
TGCGCCAGCAGCTTGATTGGCAGGGTCGGTGAAAAACTGTTTTTT
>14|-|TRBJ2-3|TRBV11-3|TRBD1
CASSRGLGTDTQYF
TGTGCCAGCAGTAGGGGGCTGGGCACAGATACGCAGTATTTT
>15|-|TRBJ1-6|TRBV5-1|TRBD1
CASSLGGTDNSPLHF
TGCGCCAGCAGCTTGGGAGGGACAGATAATTCACCCCTCCACTTT
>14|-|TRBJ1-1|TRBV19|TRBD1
CASTLQGAGTEAFF
TGTGCCAGTACTCTTCAGGGGGCCGGCACTGAAGCTTTCTTT
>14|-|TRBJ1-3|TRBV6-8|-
CASSLQLSGNTIYF
TGTGCCAGCAGCCTACAGCTTTCTGGAAACACCATATATTTT
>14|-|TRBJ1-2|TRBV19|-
CASKVGAGLYGYTF
TGTGCCAGTAAGGTGGGCGCGGGCCTCTATGGCTACACCTTC
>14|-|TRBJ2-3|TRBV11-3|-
CASSPVGRPSTQYF
TGTGCCAGCAGCCCCGTGGGACGCCCCTCTACGCAGTATTTT
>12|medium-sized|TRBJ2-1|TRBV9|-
CASSVVENEQFF
TGTGCCAGCAGCGTAGTTGAAAATGAGCAGTTCTTC
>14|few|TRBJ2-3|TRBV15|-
CATSRDSDTDTQYF
TGTGCCACCAGCAGAGATTCCGACACAGATACGCAGTATTTT
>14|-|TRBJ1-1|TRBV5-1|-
CASSPQGGDTEAFF
TGCGCCAGCAGCCCGCAGGGAGGGGACACTGAAGCTTTCTTT
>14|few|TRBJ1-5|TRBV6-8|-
CASSYDSFNQPQHF
TGTGCCAGCAGTTACGACAGCTTCAATCAGCCCCAGCATTTT
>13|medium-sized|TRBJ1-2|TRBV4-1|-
CASSQDEYYGYTF
TGCGCCAGCAGCCAAGATGAGTACTATGGCTACACCTTC
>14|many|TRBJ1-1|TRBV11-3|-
CASSQARGLTEAFF
TGTGCCAGCAGCCAAGCCCGGGGTTTAACTGAAGCTTTCTTT
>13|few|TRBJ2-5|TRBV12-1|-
CASSLPGEETQYF
TGTGCCAGCAGCTTACCCGGGGAAGAGACCCAGTACTTC
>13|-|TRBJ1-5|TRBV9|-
CASSPYLNQPQHF
TGTGCCAGCAGCCCTTACTTGAATCAGCCCCAGCATTTT